The rows below give T cell receptor beta chains drawn from one sample of a study of vaccination effects on CD4 cells after COVID-19. TCRdb's table, derived via immunoSEQ multiplex PCR, lists solely in-frame clones and lacks some. The sample holds around 59,000 clones, approximately 78% seen once. No antigen has been assigned to these receptors. This specimen was CD4+ T cells from PBMCs cultured with HCoV-OC43 spike peptides, taken after COVID-19 vaccination. The source is a human donor who received a COVID-19 vaccine. Both conserved end residues are part of each CDR3. A D gene is named only where the DNA matches it firmly. The size of a clone is reported for some rows only, either as once, few or many, or as a class for expanded clones.

V gene	J gene	clone size	D gene	CDR3 protein	CDR3 DNA
TRBV25-1	TRBJ2-1	NA	NA	CASSAYNEQFF	TGTGCCAGCAGTGCGTACAATGAGCAGTTCTTC
TRBV18	TRBJ2-2	NA	NA	CASSRGLVPGELFF	TGTGCCAGCTCACGAGGCCTGGTCCCCGGGGAGCTGTTTTTT
TRBV5-6	TRBJ1-2	NA	NA	CASSRTGFYTF	TGTGCCAGCAGCCGGACGGGGTTCTACACCTTC
TRBV19	TRBJ1-5	medium-sized	NA	CASSKGQYSNQPQHF	TGTGCCAGTAGTAAAGGACAGTATAGCAATCAGCCCCAGCATTTT
TRBV5-1	TRBJ2-2	once	TRBD1	CASSLAGQGNTGELFF	TGCGCCAGCAGCTTGGCCGGACAGGGGAACACCGGGGAGCTGTTTTTT
TRBV3-1/TRBV3-2	TRBJ2-5	NA	NA	CASSQVGGAEAQYF	TGTGCCAGCAGCCAAGTTGGGGGGGCAGAGGCCCAGTACTTC
TRBV9	TRBJ2-5	NA	NA	CASSVAEQEEETQYF	TGTGCCAGCAGCGTAGCTGAACAGGAGGAAGAGACCCAGTACTTC
TRBV5-6	TRBJ1-6	NA	TRBD1	CASSAPGGRIGNSPLHF	TGTGCCAGCAGCGCCCCAGGGGGCAGGATTGGAAATTCACCCCTCCACTTT
TRBV4-2	TRBJ1-2	NA	NA	CASSQDRRGTRYGYTF	TGTGCCAGCAGCCAAGATAGACGGGGGACGAGGTATGGCTACACCTTC
TRBV2	TRBJ1-5	NA	NA	CASSDGPQPQHF	TGTGCCAGCAGTGACGGACCTCAGCCCCAGCATTTT
TRBV9	TRBJ1-1	NA	NA	CASSVGAGVNTEAFF	TGTGCCAGCAGCGTAGGGGCAGGGGTGAACACTGAAGCTTTCTTT
TRBV7-3	TRBJ2-5	NA	NA	CASSRDNGETQYF	TGTGCCAGCAGCCGCGACAACGGAGAGACCCAGTACTTC
TRBV7-8	TRBJ2-5	NA	NA	CASSLAPSIQETQYF	TGTGCCAGCAGCTTAGCGCCCAGCATACAAGAGACCCAGTACTTC
TRBV27	TRBJ1-1	NA	NA	CASWVPTGEAFF	TGTGCCAGTTGGGTCCCGACTGGAGAAGCTTTCTTT
TRBV10-2	TRBJ2-3	NA	TRBD2	CASIFRGGTDTQYF	TGCGCCAGCATTTTTCGGGGGGGGACAGATACGCAGTATTTT
TRBV3-1/TRBV3-2	TRBJ1-2	NA	NA	CASSQEGSTGGYTF	TGTGCCAGCAGCCAAGAAGGGAGTACTGGTGGCTACACCTTC
TRBV19	TRBJ1-2	NA	NA	CASSDRGAGLRGGYTF	TGTGCCAGTAGTGATCGAGGGGCAGGGCTACGAGGTGGCTACACCTTC
TRBV2	TRBJ1-4	NA	NA	CASRIQGGDEKLFF	TGTGCCAGCAGGATTCAGGGCGGGGATGAAAAACTGTTTTTT
TRBV18	TRBJ1-2	few	TRBD1	CASSTGGVNYGYTF	TGTGCCAGCTCAACAGGGGGCGTTAACTATGGCTACACCTTC
TRBV2	TRBJ1-4	NA	TRBD1	CASSPDRVSEKLFF	TGTGCCAGCAGCCCGGACAGGGTGTCGGAAAAACTGTTTTTT
TRBV29-1	TRBJ2-5	once	NA	CSVVGSQETQYF	TGCAGCGTTGTTGGGTCACAAGAGACCCAGTACTTC
TRBV20-1	TRBJ1-6	NA	NA	CSAGDTEFLHF	TGCAGTGCGGGGGACACCGAGTTCCTCCACTTT
TRBV28	TRBJ1-2	NA	NA	CASSSSGLSGGYTF	TGTGCCAGCAGTTCGTCGGGACTCTCGGGTGGCTACACCTTC
TRBV7-9	TRBJ1-3	NA	NA	CASSESRTMSHTIYF	TGTGCCAGCAGCGAATCCCGGACCATGTCACACACCATATATTTT
TRBV5-6	TRBJ2-4	once	NA	CASSLMGIVENIQYF	TGTGCCAGCAGCTTAATGGGGATTGTTGAAAACATTCAGTACTTC
TRBV24-1	TRBJ2-5	NA	TRBD1	CATSDLRTGGETQYF	TGTGCCACCAGTGATTTGCGGACAGGTGGGGAGACCCAGTACTTC
TRBV6-2/TRBV6-3	TRBJ1-6	NA	NA	CASSYGTGSPLHF	TGTGCCAGCAGTTACGGGACCGGGTCACCCCTCCACTTT
TRBV7-3	TRBJ1-1	NA	NA	CASSLRGGLEDTEAFF	TGTGCCAGCAGCTTGAGGGGGGGGCTGGAAGACACTGAAGCTTTCTTT
TRBV20-1	TRBJ2-3	NA	TRBD2	CSASPLAGGSTDTQYF	TGCAGTGCTAGTCCCTTAGCGGGGGGTAGCACAGATACGCAGTATTTT
TRBV7-2	TRBJ2-1	few	NA	CASSLERAPYNEQFF	TGTGCCAGCAGCTTAGAGCGGGCCCCCTACAATGAGCAGTTCTTC
TRBV29-1	TRBJ1-2	NA	NA	CSVEGQGNGYTF	TGCAGCGTTGAAGGGCAGGGGAATGGCTACACCTTC
TRBV10-3	TRBJ2-2	NA	NA	CAITGGLNTGELFF	TGTGCCATCACAGGCGGACTGAACACCGGGGAGCTGTTTTTT
TRBV7-3	TRBJ2-6	NA	NA	CASSWGRMDGANVLTF	TGTGCCAGCAGCTGGGGACGGATGGATGGGGCCAACGTCCTGACTTTC
TRBV28	TRBJ1-1	NA	TRBD1	CASIDREGAFF	TGTGCCAGCATCGACAGGGAAGGAGCTTTCTTT
TRBV5-4	TRBJ1-6	NA	NA	CASSDSTGHSPLHF	TGTGCCAGCAGCGACTCCACAGGGCATTCACCCCTCCACTTT
TRBV7-2	TRBJ1-5	NA	NA	CASSTQGGNQPQHF	TGTGCCAGCAGCACCCAAGGCGGCAATCAGCCCCAGCATTTT
TRBV2	TRBJ2-2	NA	NA	CASSVYTGELFF	TGTGCCAGCAGTGTTTACACCGGGGAGCTGTTTTTT
TRBV18	TRBJ2-6	NA	NA	CASSPRGIGLAGANVLTF	TGTGCCAGCTCACCACGGGGGATCGGTCTGGCTGGGGCCAACGTCCTGACTTTC
TRBV4-2	TRBJ2-5	NA	TRBD2	CASSQDGVSGAETQYF	TGTGCCAGCAGCCAAGATGGGGTTAGCGGGGCGGAGACCCAGTACTTC
TRBV4-1	TRBJ2-5	NA	TRBD2	CASSQGLAGGPDQETQYF	TGCGCCAGCAGCCAAGGACTAGCGGGGGGGCCGGACCAAGAGACCCAGTACTTC
TRBV11-3	TRBJ2-3	few	TRBD1	CASSWGTGTQYF	TGTGCCAGCAGCTGGGGGACAGGAACGCAGTATTTT
TRBV5-4	TRBJ1-1	few	NA	CASSLAIAKNTEAFF	TGTGCCAGCAGCTTGGCTATCGCGAAGAACACTGAAGCTTTCTTT
TRBV30	TRBJ1-1	NA	NA	CAWTRGYTEAFF	TGTGCCTGGACGAGGGGGTACACTGAAGCTTTCTTT
TRBV28	TRBJ1-2	NA	TRBD1	CASTTGHYGYTF	TGTGCCAGCACGACAGGGCACTATGGCTACACCTTC
TRBV19	TRBJ2-3	NA	TRBD2	CASMASGGRRTDTQYF	TGTGCCAGTATGGCTAGCGGGGGCCGGAGGACAGATACGCAGTATTTT
TRBV7-2	TRBJ2-3	NA	NA	CASSPRPGGTDTQYF	TGTGCCAGCAGCCCTAGACCTGGGGGCACAGATACGCAGTATTTT
TRBV18	TRBJ1-5	NA	TRBD1	CASSQGTGDNQPQHF	TGTGCCAGCTCACAAGGGACAGGGGACAATCAGCCCCAGCATTTT
TRBV9	TRBJ2-3	NA	NA	CASSSRTGTDTQYF	TGTGCCAGCAGCTCCCGGACAGGCACAGATACGCAGTATTTT
TRBV12-3/TRBV12-4	TRBJ2-1	NA	NA	CASSRGRMDEQFF	TGTGCCAGCAGTCGGGGGCGGATGGATGAGCAGTTCTTC
TRBV5-1	TRBJ2-5	NA	NA	CAGSPGGGEETQYF	TGCGCCGGTTCTCCGGGGGGCGGGGAGGAGACCCAGTACTTC
TRBV18	TRBJ2-1	NA	NA	CASSPPSGNEQFF	TGTGCCAGCTCACCACCATCGGGGAATGAGCAGTTCTTC
TRBV12-5	TRBJ2-1	NA	TRBD1	CASGLSDRVNNEQFF	TGTGCTAGTGGTTTGTCGGACAGGGTGAACAATGAGCAGTTCTTC
TRBV4-1	TRBJ1-6	few	NA	CASSREEGSIEYSPLHF	TGCGCCAGCAGCCGAGAGGAGGGTTCGATTGAGTATTCACCCCTCCACTTT